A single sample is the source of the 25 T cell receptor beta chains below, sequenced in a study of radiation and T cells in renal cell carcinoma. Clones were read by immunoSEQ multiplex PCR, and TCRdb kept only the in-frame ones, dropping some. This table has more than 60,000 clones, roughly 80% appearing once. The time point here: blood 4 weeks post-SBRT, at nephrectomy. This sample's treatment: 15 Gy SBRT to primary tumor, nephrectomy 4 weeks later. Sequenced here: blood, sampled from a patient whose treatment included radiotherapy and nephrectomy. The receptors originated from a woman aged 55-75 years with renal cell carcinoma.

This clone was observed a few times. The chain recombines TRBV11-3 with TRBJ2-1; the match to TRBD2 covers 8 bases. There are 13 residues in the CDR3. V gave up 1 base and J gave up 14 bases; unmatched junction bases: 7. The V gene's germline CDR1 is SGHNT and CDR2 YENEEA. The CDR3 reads CASSLASAGGEFF. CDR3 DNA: TGTGCCAGCAGCTTAGCCTCGGCGGGGGGCGAGTTCTTC. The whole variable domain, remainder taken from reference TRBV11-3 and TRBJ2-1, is EAGVVQSPRYKIIEKKQPVAFWCNPISGHNTLYWYLQNLGQGPELLIRYENEEAVDDSQLPKDRFSAERLKGVDSTLKIQPAELGDSAVYLCASSLASAGGEFFGPGTRLTVL.

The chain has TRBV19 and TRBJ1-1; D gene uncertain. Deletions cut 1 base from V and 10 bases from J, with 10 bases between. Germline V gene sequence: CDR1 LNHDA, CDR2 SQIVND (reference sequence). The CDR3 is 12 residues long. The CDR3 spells CASSIGGRRAFF. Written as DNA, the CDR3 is TGTGCCAGTAGTATAGGGGGAAGGAGAGCTTTCTTT.

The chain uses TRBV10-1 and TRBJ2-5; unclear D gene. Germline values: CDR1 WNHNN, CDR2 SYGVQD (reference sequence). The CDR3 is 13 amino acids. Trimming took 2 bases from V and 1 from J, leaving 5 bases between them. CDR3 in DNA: TGCGCCAGCAGTGAGGCAGGCCAAGAGACCCAGTACTTC. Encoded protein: CASSEAGQETQYF.

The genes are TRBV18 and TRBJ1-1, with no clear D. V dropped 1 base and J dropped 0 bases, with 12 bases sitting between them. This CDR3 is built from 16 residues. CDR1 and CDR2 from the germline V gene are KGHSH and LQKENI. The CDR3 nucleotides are TGTGCCAGCTCACCACTAAGTGCAGGTCTGAACACTGAAGCTTTCTTT. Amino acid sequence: CASSPLSAGLNTEAFF. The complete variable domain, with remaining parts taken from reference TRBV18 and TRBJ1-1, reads NAGVMQNPRHLVRRRGQEARLRCSPMKGHSHVYWYRQLPEEGLKFMVYLQKENIIDESGMPKERFSAEFPKEGPSILRIQQVVRGDSAAYFCASSPLSAGLNTEAFFGQGTRLTVV.

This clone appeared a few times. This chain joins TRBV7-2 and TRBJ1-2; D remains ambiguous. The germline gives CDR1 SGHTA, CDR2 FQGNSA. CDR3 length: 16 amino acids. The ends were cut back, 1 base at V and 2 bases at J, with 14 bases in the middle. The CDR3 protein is CASSLEDWPGNYGYTF. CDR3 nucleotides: TGTGCCAGCAGCTTAGAAGACTGGCCAGGCAACTATGGCTACACCTTC.

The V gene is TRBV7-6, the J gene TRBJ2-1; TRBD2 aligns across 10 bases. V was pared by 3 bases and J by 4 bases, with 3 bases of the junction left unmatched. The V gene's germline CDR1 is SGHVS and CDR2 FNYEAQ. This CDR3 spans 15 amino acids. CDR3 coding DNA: TGTGCCAGCAGCTTTAATAGCGGGGGGTACAATGAGCAGTTCTTC. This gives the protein CASSFNSGGYNEQFF.

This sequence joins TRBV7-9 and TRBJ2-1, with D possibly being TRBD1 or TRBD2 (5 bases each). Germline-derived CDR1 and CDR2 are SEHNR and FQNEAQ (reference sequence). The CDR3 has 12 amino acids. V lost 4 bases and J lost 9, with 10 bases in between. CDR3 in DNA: TGTGCCAGCAGCTCCGCAGGGACTGAGCAGTTCTTC. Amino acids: CASSSAGTEQFF.

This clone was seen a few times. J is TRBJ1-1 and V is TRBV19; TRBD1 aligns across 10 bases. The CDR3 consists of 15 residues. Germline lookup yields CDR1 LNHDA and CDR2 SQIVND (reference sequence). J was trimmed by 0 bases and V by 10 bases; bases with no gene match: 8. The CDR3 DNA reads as TGTGCCACGGCCGGGACAGGGGTTATGAACACTGAAGCTTTCTTT. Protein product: CATAGTGVMNTEAFF.

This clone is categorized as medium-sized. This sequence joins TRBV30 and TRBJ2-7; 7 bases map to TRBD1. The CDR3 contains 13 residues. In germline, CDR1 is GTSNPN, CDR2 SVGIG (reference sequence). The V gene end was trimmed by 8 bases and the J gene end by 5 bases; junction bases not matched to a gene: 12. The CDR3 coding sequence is TGTGCCAGAGAGGGGGCGTCCGTGGACGAGCAGTACTTC. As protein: CAREGASVDEQYF.

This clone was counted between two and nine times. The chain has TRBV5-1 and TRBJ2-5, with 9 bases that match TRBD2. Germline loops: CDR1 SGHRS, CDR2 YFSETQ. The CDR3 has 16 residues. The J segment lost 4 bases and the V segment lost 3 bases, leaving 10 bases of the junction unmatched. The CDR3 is CASSWGTSTVRETQYF. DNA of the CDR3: TGCGCCAGCAGCTGGGGGACTAGCACAGTAAGAGAGACCCAGTACTTC.

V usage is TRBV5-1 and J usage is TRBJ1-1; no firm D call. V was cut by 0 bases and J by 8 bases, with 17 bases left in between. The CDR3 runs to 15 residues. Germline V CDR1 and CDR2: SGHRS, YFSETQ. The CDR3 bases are TGCGCCAGCAGCTTGGACACGGTGGAAGCGAGAGAAGCTTTCTTT. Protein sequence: CASSLDTVEAREAFF.

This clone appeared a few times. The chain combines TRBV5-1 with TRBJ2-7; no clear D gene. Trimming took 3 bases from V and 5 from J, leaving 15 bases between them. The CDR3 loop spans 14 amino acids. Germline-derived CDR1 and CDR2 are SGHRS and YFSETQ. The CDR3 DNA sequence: TGCGCCAGCAGCTCTAGTCTCGCTCCTGACGAGCAGTACTTC. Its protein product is CASSSSLAPDEQYF.

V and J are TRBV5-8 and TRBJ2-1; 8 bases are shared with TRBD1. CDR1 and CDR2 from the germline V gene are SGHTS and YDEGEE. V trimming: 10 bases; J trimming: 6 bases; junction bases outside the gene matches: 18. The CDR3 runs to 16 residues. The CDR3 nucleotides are TGTGCCTCCACCGAAACCGGGACAGGTTACCCCAATGAGCAGTTCTTC. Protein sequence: CASTETGTGYPNEQFF. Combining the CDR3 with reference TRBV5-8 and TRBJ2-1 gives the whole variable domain EAGVTQSPTHLIKTRGQQATLRCSPISGHTSVYWYQQALGLGLQFLLWYDEGEERNRGNFPPRFSGRQFPNYSSELNVNALELEDSALYLCASTETGTGYPNEQFFGPGTRLTVL.

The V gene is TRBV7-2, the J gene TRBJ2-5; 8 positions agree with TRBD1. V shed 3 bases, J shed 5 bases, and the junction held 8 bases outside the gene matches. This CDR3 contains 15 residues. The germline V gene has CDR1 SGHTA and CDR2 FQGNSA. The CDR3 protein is CASSLGTGWRETQYF. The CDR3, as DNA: TGTGCCAGCAGCTTGGGGACAGGCTGGAGGGAGACCCAGTACTTC.

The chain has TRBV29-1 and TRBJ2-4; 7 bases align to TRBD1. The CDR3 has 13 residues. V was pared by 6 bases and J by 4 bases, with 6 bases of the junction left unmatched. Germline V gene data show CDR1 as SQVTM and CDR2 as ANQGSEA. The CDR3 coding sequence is TGCAGCGTATCTGGGACAGAGAAAAACATTCAGTACTTC. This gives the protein CSVSGTEKNIQYF.

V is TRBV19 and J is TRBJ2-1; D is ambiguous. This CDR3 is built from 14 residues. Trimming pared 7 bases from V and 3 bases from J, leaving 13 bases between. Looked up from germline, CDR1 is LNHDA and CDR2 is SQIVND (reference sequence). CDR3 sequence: CASTSGSFYNEQFF. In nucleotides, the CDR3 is TGTGCCAGTACCTCAGGTAGCTTCTACAATGAGCAGTTCTTC.

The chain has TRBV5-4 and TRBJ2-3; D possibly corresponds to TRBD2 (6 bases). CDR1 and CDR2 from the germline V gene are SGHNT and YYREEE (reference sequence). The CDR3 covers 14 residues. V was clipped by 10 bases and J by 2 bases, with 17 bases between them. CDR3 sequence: CAFGRDWPTDTQYF. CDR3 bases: TGTGCCTTCGGGCGGGACTGGCCCACAGATACGCAGTATTTT.

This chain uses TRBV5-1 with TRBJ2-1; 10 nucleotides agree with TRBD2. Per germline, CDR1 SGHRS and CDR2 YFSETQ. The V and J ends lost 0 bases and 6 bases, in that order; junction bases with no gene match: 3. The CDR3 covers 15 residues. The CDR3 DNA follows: TGCGCCAGCAGCTTGGAGGGACTAGCGAGCAATGAGCAGTTCTTC. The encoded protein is CASSLEGLASNEQFF.

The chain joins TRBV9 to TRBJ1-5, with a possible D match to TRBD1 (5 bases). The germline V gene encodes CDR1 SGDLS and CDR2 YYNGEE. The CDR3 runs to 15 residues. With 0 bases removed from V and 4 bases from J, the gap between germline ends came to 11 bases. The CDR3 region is CASSVGGRLNQPQHF. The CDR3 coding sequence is TGTGCCAGCAGCGTAGGGGGACGGTTAAATCAGCCCCAGCATTTT.

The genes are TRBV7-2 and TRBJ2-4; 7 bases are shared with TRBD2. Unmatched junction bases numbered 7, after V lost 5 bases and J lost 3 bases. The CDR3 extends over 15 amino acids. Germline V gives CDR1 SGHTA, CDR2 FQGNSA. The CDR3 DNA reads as TGTGCCAGCAGCCCCTTGGCGGGAGACAAAAACATTCAGTACTTC. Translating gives CASSPLAGDKNIQYF.

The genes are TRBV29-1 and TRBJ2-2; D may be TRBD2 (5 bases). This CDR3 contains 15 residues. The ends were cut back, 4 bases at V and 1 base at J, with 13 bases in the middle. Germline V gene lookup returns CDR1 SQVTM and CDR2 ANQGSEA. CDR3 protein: CSVGVGVGNTGELFF. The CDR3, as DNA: TGCAGCGTTGGAGTGGGAGTAGGGAACACCGGGGAGCTGTTTTTT.

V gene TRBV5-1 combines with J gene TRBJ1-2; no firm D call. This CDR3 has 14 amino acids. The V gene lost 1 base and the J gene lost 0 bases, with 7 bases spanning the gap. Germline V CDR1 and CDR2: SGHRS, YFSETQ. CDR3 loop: CASSLYDSNYGYTF. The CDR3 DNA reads TGCGCCAGCAGCTTGTACGATTCTAACTATGGCTACACCTTC.

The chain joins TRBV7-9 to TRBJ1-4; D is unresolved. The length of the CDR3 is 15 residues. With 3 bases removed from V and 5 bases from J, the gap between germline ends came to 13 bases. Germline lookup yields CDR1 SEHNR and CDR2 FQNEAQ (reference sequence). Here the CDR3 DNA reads TGTGCCAGCAGCTTCCTCGACGGACCGAATGAAAAACTGTTTTTT. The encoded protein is CASSFLDGPNEKLFF.

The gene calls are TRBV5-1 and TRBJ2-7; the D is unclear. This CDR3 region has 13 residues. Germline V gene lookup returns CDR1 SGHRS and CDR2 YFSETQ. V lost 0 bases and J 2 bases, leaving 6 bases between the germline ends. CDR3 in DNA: TGCGCCAGCAGCTTGGACTCCCCCTACGAGCAGTACTTC. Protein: CASSLDSPYEQYF.

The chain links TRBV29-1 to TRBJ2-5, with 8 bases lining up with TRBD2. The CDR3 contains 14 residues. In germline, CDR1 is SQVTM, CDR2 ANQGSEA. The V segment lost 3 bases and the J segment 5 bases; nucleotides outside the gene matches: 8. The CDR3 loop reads CSVDSGRAGETQYF. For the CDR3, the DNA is TGCAGCGTTGACTCCGGGAGGGCCGGGGAGACCCAGTACTTC. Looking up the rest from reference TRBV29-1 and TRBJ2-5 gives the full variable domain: SAVISQKPSRDICQRGTSLTIQCQVDSQVTMMFWYRQQPGQSLTLIATANQGSEATYESGFVIDKFPISRPNLTFSTLTVSNMSPEDSSIYLCSVDSGRAGETQYFGPGTRLLVL.